This TCR beta chain was identified in a study of T cells in Graves' hyperthyroidism and ophthalmopathy. The study, taken as a whole, reports: Separating ophthalmopathy from stable hyperthyroidism was achieved by a 13 V-J model. Most thyroid clonotypes that were expanded above 0.001 also turned up in blood.

CDR1 SEHNR and CDR2 FQNEAQ come from the germline V gene (reference sequence). Trimming shortened V by 5 bases and J by 2 bases, and 12 bases separated the two germline ends. CDR3 length: 14 residues. Amplification of TCR beta CDR3 regions used RNA as the template. The TCR CDR3 first-round RT-PCR relied on the HTBI primer set. Using its own MiXCR run on the multiplex PCR reads, TCRdb lists one record per CDR3 protein. Among 700,000 or so distinct CDR3 sequences listed, approximately 15% were seen once. On this clonotype itself: Its antigen is unknown.

The chain combines TRBV7-9 with TRBJ1-2, with D tentatively TRBD1 (6 bases). The receptor comes from a woman between 45 and 60 years old with Graves' ophthalmopathy. Sequencing was done on a sample of blood. The CDR3 region has the DNA TGTGCCAGCAGCCGGCGGGACACCAACTATGGCTACACCTTC. Protein sequence: CASSRRDTNYGYTF.